The text below deals with one TCR beta chain. This entry belongs to a study of blood T cell repertoires in COVID-19. Study as a whole: Sample material is recorded as cDNA or gDNA derived from T cells, B-cell-depleted T cells, or PBMCs.

The junction had 8 bases not matched to a gene; V was cut back by 5 bases and J by 5 bases. Germline values: CDR1 LGHNT, CDR2 FRNRAP. The CDR3 sequence is 15 residues long. How the authors handled the data: Nucleated cell counts were estimated from reference gene primer amplification. Profiling relied on immunoSEQ multiplex PCR, and the TCRdb table lists in-frame clones only, not all of them. V, J and clone size reflect that table, while D and trimming were determined from the DNA. The sample lists hundreds of thousands of clones, over 85% occurring once. The sequence derives from a man aged 18 to 30 with COVID-19, enrolled during active disease. Material for sequencing was peripheral blood. The chain joins TRBV12-5 to TRBJ2-1; the match to TRBD2 covers 8 bases. CDR3 nucleotide sequence: TGTGCTAGTGGTCCCACCCAGCGGGGGCACAATGAGCAGTTCTTC. Protein sequence: CASGPTQRGHNEQFF.